The source of this TCR beta chain is a study of cytomegalovirus exposure and HLA in healthy donors. Across the study: Samples from HLA-typed donors yielded about 80 million unique TCRs in an early data release.

For this clone: Antigen unknown.

Findings and limits, study-wide: In a later analysis, HLA-C alleles had the fewest associated TCRs, DRB1 alleles the most.

Vbeta (60) and Jbeta (13) primers were used in the PCR. Clones were read by immunoSEQ multiplex PCR, and TCRdb kept only the in-frame ones, dropping some. The repertoire has around 120,000 clones, about 72% of them found once; the top ten carry 1.6%. Germline values: CDR1 DFQATT, CDR2 SNEGSKA (reference sequence). The CDR3 has 11 amino acids. Trimming took 6 bases from V and 6 from J, leaving 12 bases between them. The chain links TRBV20-1 to TRBJ2-7, with D maybe TRBD1 (6 bases). The source is a man between 25 and 39 years old in good health and CMV-seropositive. The sequenced sample was PBMCs. In DNA form, the CDR3 reads TGCAGTGCAGGGGGACGACTCGAGCAGTACTTC. This sequence encodes CSAGGRLEQYF.